These 14 T cell receptor beta chains share one sample of origin, sequenced in a study of shared T cell receptors in the human thymus. TCRdb's table, derived via immunoSEQ multiplex PCR, lists solely in-frame clones and lacks some. The repertoire holds 600,000 to 900,000 clones, with roughly 88% as singletons. The sample was also reused in another study, on human thymus T cells.

The sequenced sample consisted of thymocytes. The receptors stem from a girl less than two years old with a congenital heart defect.

This chain uses TRBV6-5 with TRBJ1-2; 8 nucleotides agree with TRBD1. Germline CDR1 and CDR2: MNHEY and SVGAGI. V lost 6 bases to trimming and J lost 10 bases; unmatched junction nucleotides: 13. The CDR3 sequence is 14 residues long. The CDR3 nucleotides read TGTGCCAGCAGCCGAGTGGGCAGGGGGCTAGACTACACCTTC. Translation gives CASSRVGRGLDYTF.

V usage is TRBV5-1 and J usage is TRBJ2-1; 12 nucleotides line up with TRBD2. Trimming cost V 0 bases and J 14 bases; bases outside gene matches: 9. CDR3 length: 15 amino acids. The V gene's germline CDR1 is SGHRS and CDR2 YFSETQ. The CDR3 region has the DNA TGCGCCAGCAGCTTGGGACTAGCGGGGGAGCCTGGAGAGTTCTTC. Protein product: CASSLGLAGEPGEFF.

The V call is TRBV27, the J call TRBJ2-2; 7 nucleotides match TRBD1. The junction had 9 bases not matched to a gene; V was cut back by 6 bases and J by 5 bases. Germline values: CDR1 MNHEY, CDR2 SMNVEV (reference sequence). The length of the CDR3 is 15 residues. CDR3 DNA: TGTGCCAGCAGACCAAGACAGGGTGTTACCGGGGAGCTGTTTTTT. As protein: CASRPRQGVTGELFF.

This clone was found once. The rearrangement links TRBV14 to TRBJ1-2; 8 nucleotides agree with TRBD1. The CDR3 is made up of 19 amino acids. CDR1 SGHDN and CDR2 FVKESK come from the germline V gene. V was clipped by 4 bases and J by 0 bases; unmatched bases: 16. This CDR3 is CASSLVGRARGLTNYGYTF. The CDR3 region has the DNA TGTGCCAGCAGCCTCGTGGGGCGCGCCAGGGGGCTCACTAACTATGGCTACACCTTC.

The chain uses TRBV7-9 and TRBJ1-2; D is possibly TRBD1 (6 bases). Germline V lookup: CDR1 SEHNR, CDR2 FQNEAQ (reference sequence). Trimming pared 1 base from V and 7 bases from J, leaving 19 bases between. The CDR3 length is 16 residues. The CDR3 nucleotides are TGTGCCAGCAGCTTAGGGCGGTATGTGGGGGCGTTTGGCTACACCTTC. Encoded protein: CASSLGRYVGAFGYTF.

This clone was observed once. The chain uses TRBV7-4 and TRBJ1-5, with unresolved D. Trimming stripped 1 base from V and 4 bases from J, with 14 bases between. Germline V gene data show CDR1 as SGHVT and CDR2 as SQSDAQ. The CDR3 spans 16 residues. The DNA for the CDR3 is TGTGCCAGCAGCTTAGGGGCAGGCCTCTGGAATCAGCCCCAGCATTTT. Protein product: CASSLGAGLWNQPQHF.

This sequence joins TRBV27 and TRBJ1-4; tentatively, D is TRBD1 (5 bases). V lost 3 bases to trimming and J lost 6 bases, with 8 bases between them. This CDR3 comprises 13 residues. The germline V gene has CDR1 MNHEY and CDR2 SMNVEV (reference sequence). CDR3 region: CASSFRTHEKLFF. The CDR3 coding sequence is TGTGCCAGCAGTTTCCGGACACATGAAAAACTGTTTTTT.

The gene calls are TRBV6-1 and TRBJ1-5; D might be TRBD1 (6 bases). Trimming took off 6 bases at V and 4 bases at J, with 16 bases between the two ends. CDR3 length equals 15 residues. Germline lookup yields CDR1 MNHNS and CDR2 SASEGT. The CDR3, as DNA: TGTGCCAGCAGGGCCCCGGGACACTTGAATCAGCCCCAGCATTTT. Protein: CASRAPGHLNQPQHF.

The sample holds one count of this clone. The chain links TRBV4-1 to TRBJ1-4; D call uncertain. CDR1 is MGHRA and CDR2 is YSYEKL in the germline V gene. Trimming took off 1 base at V and 7 bases at J, with 16 bases between the two ends. The CDR3 consists of 16 residues. CDR3 amino acids: CASSQVTHPRSEKLFF. The DNA of the CDR3 is TGCGCCAGCAGCCAAGTTACGCATCCCCGGAGTGAAAAACTGTTTTTT.

The rearrangement joins TRBV4-1 to TRBJ1-5; D unresolved. The CDR3 is 13 amino acids. V lost 5 bases and J 8 bases, leaving 13 bases between the germline ends. The germline CDR1 and CDR2 sequences are MGHRA and YSYEKL. The CDR3 sequence: CASSVNYTEPQHF. The CDR3 nucleotides read TGCGCCAGCAGCGTAAACTATACGGAGCCCCAGCATTTT.

The genes are TRBV6-1 and TRBJ2-3; D might be TRBD1 (6 bases). Trimming removed 3 bases at V and 2 bases at J, with 24 bases between. The CDR3 is 19 residues long. Germline CDR1 MNHNS, CDR2 SASEGT. Here the CDR3 DNA reads TGTGCCAGCAGTGATCGGAGCGGATTGGACAGACCCACCACAGATACGCAGTATTTT. Translating it yields CASSDRSGLDRPTTDTQYF.

This clone was recorded only once. The chain uses TRBV29-1 and TRBJ2-7; 9 bases are a match to TRBD1. The germline V gene encodes CDR1 SQVTM and CDR2 ANQGSEA. With 0 bases clipped from V and 3 bases from J, the junction kept 9 bases outside the gene matches. CDR3 size: 16 residues. DNA for the CDR3: TGCAGCGTTGAAGAAAAAAAACCGGGACAGGGCTACGAGCAGTACTTC. Protein sequence: CSVEEKKPGQGYEQYF.

The chain is built from TRBV28 and TRBJ1-6, with unresolved D. Between the trimmed V and J ends, which lost 6 bases and 9 bases, there was a span of 9 bases. CDR3 size: 12 residues. Per germline, CDR1 MDHEN and CDR2 SYDVKM. The CDR3: CASRVPSSPLHF. The DNA for the CDR3 is TGTGCCAGCAGGGTACCTAGTTCACCCCTCCACTTT.

This clone has a single count. V usage is TRBV6-7 and J usage is TRBJ2-1; the match to TRBD2 covers 7 bases. TRBV6-7 falls under the ORF class, with uncertain function. The V segment lost 0 bases and the J segment 4 bases; nucleotides outside the gene matches: 3. The CDR3 has 15 residues. The CDR3 sequence: CASSYSGGGYNEQFF. The DNA for the CDR3 is TGTGCCAGCAGTTACTCGGGGGGAGGGTACAATGAGCAGTTCTTC.